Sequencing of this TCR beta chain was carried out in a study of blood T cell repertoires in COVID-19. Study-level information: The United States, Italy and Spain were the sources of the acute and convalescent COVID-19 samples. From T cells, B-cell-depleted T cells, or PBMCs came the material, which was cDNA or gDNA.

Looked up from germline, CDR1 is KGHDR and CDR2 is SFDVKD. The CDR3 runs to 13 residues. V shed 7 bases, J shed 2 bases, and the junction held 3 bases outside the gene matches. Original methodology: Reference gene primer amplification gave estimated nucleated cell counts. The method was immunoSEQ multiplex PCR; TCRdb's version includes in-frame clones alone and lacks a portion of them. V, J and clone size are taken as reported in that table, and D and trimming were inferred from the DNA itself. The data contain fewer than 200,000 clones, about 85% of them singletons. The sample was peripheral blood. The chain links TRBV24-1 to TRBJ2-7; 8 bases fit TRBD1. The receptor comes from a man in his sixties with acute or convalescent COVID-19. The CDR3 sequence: CATSRGPTYEQYF. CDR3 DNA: TGTGCCACCAGCAGGGGGCCCACCTACGAGCAGTACTTC.